This record looks at one T cell receptor beta chain sequence and its context. This entry is derived from a study of blood T cell repertoires in COVID-19. Under the authors' procedure: Estimated nucleated cell counts came from reference gene primer amplification. Sequencing was performed with immunoSEQ multiplex PCR; in TCRdb, only in-frame clones are kept and a portion is missing. The V and J calls and clone size were taken over from that table, and D and trimming were inferred from the DNA. This sample has roughly 200,000 clones, with about 83% found just once. V lost 2 bases and J 4 bases, leaving 6 bases between the germline ends. The CDR3 spans 13 residues. CDR1 and CDR2 (germline): SGHTA, FQGTGA.

The clonotype was recovered from a woman aged 25 to 39 with COVID-19, enrolled during active disease. The V and J genes are TRBV7-3 and TRBJ2-1; D not certain. The sequenced sample was peripheral blood. The CDR3 DNA is TGTGCCAGCAGCTTATATAGATACAATGAGCAGTTCTTC. Protein product: CASSLYRYNEQFF.